This T cell receptor beta chain comes out of a study of blood T cell repertoires in COVID-19. CDR1 and CDR2 (germline): SEHNR, FQNEAQ (reference sequence). CDR3 size: 16 residues. V gave up 2 bases and J gave up 3 bases, with 14 bases separating them. Here immunoSEQ multiplex PCR was the method, and the copy in TCRdb shows in-frame clones only, minus some. The repertoire holds about 210,000 clones, with over 70% as singletons. The sequence was obtained from a man aged 50 or older with active or convalescent COVID-19. The sample was peripheral blood. The chain recombines TRBV7-9 with TRBJ1-5; D possibly corresponds to TRBD1 (5 bases). CDR3 bases: TGTGCCAGCAGCTTAAGGGGAACGTTTGACAATCAGCCCCAGCATTTT. Encoded protein: CASSLRGTFDNQPQHF.